This record covers a single T cell receptor (beta chain). The CDR3 covers 15 residues. V shed 6 bases and J 2 bases; nucleotides not matched to a gene: 5. Germline loops: CDR1 MNHEY, CDR2 SVGAGI. Alongside a J-beta primer mix, a sample-barcoded 5' primer served in a second PCR lasting about 7 to 12 cycles. TCRdb fed the 5' RACE reads into MiXCR, producing one record per CDR3 protein. The sample yields hundreds of thousands of distinct CDR3 sequences, around two fifths seen once. These data belong to a study of blood T cells in healthy people across ages. About the research overall: Template-switching capture recovered about one barcoded beta molecule per two T cells.

The receptor was derived from a man between 60 and 70 years old in good health. V and J are TRBV6-5 and TRBJ2-7; the match to TRBD1 covers 12 bases. The specimen sequenced was blood. CDR3 nucleotides: TGTGCCAGCAGATACGGGACAGGGGGCACCTACGAGCAGTACTTC. Protein sequence: CASRYGTGGTYEQYF.